Each of the 27 T cell receptor beta chains below was sequenced from the same sample in a study of T cells in women clearing cervical HPV infection. TCRdb keeps only in-frame clones here, not all; method: immunoSEQ multiplex PCR. The sample data list about 26,000 clones. Input material: blood buffy coat. All receptors come from a woman between 18 and 75 years old with a cervical HPV16 infection that either progressed to CIN3+ or cleared (not recorded which).

Of note for this clone: The read ends 3 residues early relative to the CDR3; the germline J gene fills the gap. The V call is TRBV6-2 or TRBV6-3, the J call TRBJ1-6, with D tentatively TRBD1 (5 bases). Germline V gene lookup returns CDR1 MNHEY and CDR2 SVGEGT. The CDR3 covers 13 residues. Trimming took 2 bases from V and 10 from J, leaving 9 bases between them. CDR3 sequence reads: CASSYPRESPLHF. CDR3 bases read: TGTGCCAGCAGTTACCCCAGGGAATCACCC.

About this clone: The read halts 3 residues ahead of the CDR3 end, with the missing end drawn from the germline J gene. The chain employs TRBV7-2 and TRBJ1-1; D gene unclear. Trimming stripped 1 base from V and 7 bases from J, with 13 bases between. The germline V gene encodes CDR1 SGHTA and CDR2 FQGNSA. This CDR3 is 14 amino acids long. The CDR3 region is CASSLVGMTNEAFF. The DNA read from the CDR3 is TGTGCCAGCAGCTTAGTAGGCATGACTAATGAA.

Comments on this clone: The CDR3 goes on 3 residues after the read ends, and that part is filled in from the germline J gene. The chain recombines TRBV5-1 with TRBJ2-3, with TRBD1 as a possible D gene (5 bases). CDR3 size: 16 residues. V was cut by 0 bases and J by 1 base, with 12 bases left in between. CDR1 is SGHRS and CDR2 is YFSETQ in the germline V gene. CDR3 amino acids: CASSLGQGGGTDTQYF. CDR3 DNA, as far as it was read: TGCGCCAGCAGCTTGGGGCAGGGCGGTGGCACAGATACG.

Regarding this clone: Read sequence stops 3 residues before the CDR3 end, and the germline J gene provides the missing end. V gene TRBV9 combines with J gene TRBJ2-7; D might be TRBD2 (6 bases). This CDR3 comprises 14 residues. Germline V gene sequence: CDR1 SGDLS, CDR2 YYNGEE. Trimming shortened V by 0 bases and J by 1 base, and 8 bases separated the two germline ends. The sequenced part of the CDR3 DNA is TGTGCCAGCAGCGTAGACCTAGCGTCCTACGAG. It translates to CASSVDLASYE. The whole CDR3 sequence reads CASSVDLASYEQYF.

Notes on this clone: The missing CDR3 end, 3 residues past where the read stops, is filled in from the germline J gene. The chain couples TRBV7-2 to TRBJ1-1, with D perhaps matching TRBD1 (6 bases). Deletions cut 5 bases from V and 1 base from J, with 14 bases between. The CDR3 length is 15 residues. Per germline, CDR1 SGHTA and CDR2 FQGNSA. Incomplete CDR3 DNA: TGTGCCAGCAGCATTTCCGGGACACAGAACACTGAA. Protein product: CASSISGTQNTE. The CDR3 as a whole reads CASSISGTQNTEAFF.

In the case of this clone: The CDR3 end is not reached by the read, which stops 3 residues before it; the germline J gene fills it in. The rearrangement uses TRBV5-1 and TRBJ1-3, with 8 positions matching TRBD1. From germline, CDR1 is SGHRS and CDR2 YFSETQ. V lost 4 bases, J lost 0 bases, and 0 bases stayed unmatched. The CDR3 is made up of 14 amino acids. The CDR3 reads CASSGQGSGNTIYF. The covered CDR3 bases are TGCGCCAGCAGCGGACAGGGCTCTGGAAACACC.

The CDR3 bases that were read are TGCGCCAGCAGCTTGGACAGGGAGAGAGACATT. It is translated as CASSLDRERDI. From start to end, the CDR3 is CASSLDRERDIQYF. The rearrangement joins TRBV5-1 to TRBJ2-4, with D possibly TRBD1 on 6 matching bases. The observed sequence ends 3 residues before the CDR3 terminus, with the missing tail filled in from the germline J gene. The V gene lost 0 bases and the J gene lost 8 bases, with 12 bases spanning the gap. Germline lookup yields CDR1 SGHRS and CDR2 YFSETQ. The CDR3 consists of 14 residues.

About this clone itself: The read comes to an end 3 residues before the CDR3 does, leaving the germline J gene to fill in the end. The chain joins TRBV7-2 to TRBJ1-1; D possibly corresponds to TRBD1 (5 bases). There are 14 residues in the CDR3. The germline V gene has CDR1 SGHTA and CDR2 FQGNSA. V was pared by 4 bases and J by 5 bases, with 14 bases between. The CDR3 spells CASSSGGTLTEAFF. CDR3 DNA, as far as it was read: TGTGCCAGCAGCTCGGGGGGAACTTTGACTGAA.

Concerning this clone: The read ends 3 residues early relative to the CDR3; the germline J gene fills the gap. The chain joins TRBV18 to TRBJ1-2; D unresolved. Germline-derived CDR1 and CDR2 are KGHSH and LQKENI. The CDR3 totals 14 residues. The DNA read from the CDR3 is TGTGCCAGCTCACCACCTTCTGCCTCCTACGAC. It is translated as CASSPPSASYD. The whole CDR3 sequence is CASSPPSASYDYTF.

The DNA read from the CDR3 is TGTGCCAGCAGCCAAGTGGGGACACAAACCGGGGAG. It codes for CASSQVGTQTGE. The full-length CDR3 reads as CASSQVGTQTGELFF. The chain employs TRBV14 and TRBJ2-2; tentative D call: TRBD1 (6 bases). The read is 3 residues too short to cover the CDR3 end, so that end is filled in from the germline J gene. This CDR3 contains 15 residues. Germline V CDR1 and CDR2: SGHDN, FVKESK. The ends were cut back, 1 base at V and 5 bases at J, with 11 bases in the middle.

Comments on this clone: The DNA ends 3 residues before the CDR3 does, and the rest of the CDR3 is filled in from the germline J gene. The chain employs TRBV7-2 and TRBJ2-7, with 8 positions matching TRBD2. This CDR3 contains 14 residues. Germline V gene sequence: CDR1 SGHTA, CDR2 FQGNSA. V was clipped by 2 bases and J by 1 base; unmatched bases: 1. CDR3 protein: CASSLTGGSYEQYF. The covered CDR3 bases are TGTGCCAGCAGCTTAACGGGGGGGTCCTACGAG.

For this clone: The read terminates 3 residues ahead of where the CDR3 ends, so the germline J gene completes it. The chain recombines TRBV29-1 with TRBJ1-4; possibly TRBD1 for D (5 bases). There are 14 residues in the CDR3. V was shortened by 3 bases and J by 5 bases, with 13 bases between the two germline ends. CDR1 and CDR2 (germline): SQVTM, ANQGSEA. CDR3 DNA, as far as it was read: TGCAGCGTTGACCTAACAGGAGAGAATGAAAAA. It translates to CSVDLTGENEK. The whole CDR3 is CSVDLTGENEKLFF.

Worth noting for this clone: Sequencing ends 3 residues short of the CDR3 end; the germline J gene provides the rest. The chain combines TRBV5-4 with TRBJ1-5; TRBD1 aligns across 10 bases. CDR3 length equals 15 residues. Looked up from germline, CDR1 is SGHNT and CDR2 is YYREEE (reference sequence). Trimming removed 3 bases from V and 6 bases from J; junction bases left unmatched: 6. CDR3 DNA (partial): TGTGCCAGCAGCTCCTGGGGACAGGGGCCTCAGCCC. Translating gives CASSSWGQGPQP. The complete CDR3 protein is CASSSWGQGPQPQHF.

A word on this clone: The read ends 3 residues before the CDR3 terminus; that terminus is restored from the germline J gene. V and J are TRBV5-1 and TRBJ2-7; 11 bases are shared with TRBD2. This CDR3 has 13 amino acids. Germline V lookup: CDR1 SGHRS, CDR2 YFSETQ. Trimming cost V 7 bases and J 3 bases; bases outside gene matches: 3. This CDR3 reads CASGGTSGYEQYF. The sequenced part of the CDR3 DNA is TGCGCCAGCGGGGGGACTAGCGGCTACGAG.

Points on this clone: Other DNA sequences within the sample encode an identical CDR3. This CDR3 reads CASSPDSSYEQYF. The DNA read from the CDR3 is TGTGCCAGCTCACCAGACAGCTCCTACGAG. The V call is TRBV18, the J call TRBJ2-7; D is possibly TRBD1 (5 bases). The CDR3 end lies 3 residues beyond the end of the read and is filled in from the germline J gene. V was pared by 2 bases and J by 0 bases, with 5 bases between. The germline V gene has CDR1 KGHSH and CDR2 LQKENI. This CDR3 is built from 13 residues.

This clone is identified as medium-sized from frequency. The observed sequence ends 3 residues before the CDR3 terminus, with the missing tail filled in from the germline J gene. This chain joins TRBV10-3 and TRBJ2-3, with 7 bases lining up with TRBD2. The V and J ends lost 8 bases and 2 bases, in that order; junction bases with no gene match: 10. Looked up from germline, CDR1 is ENHRY and CDR2 is SYGVKD. The CDR3 runs to 15 residues. CDR3 in amino acids: CAISSRGEITDTQYF. CDR3 bases read: TGTGCCATCTCGAGTCGGGGGGAAATCACAGATACG.

A note on this clone: The CDR3 is cut off 3 residues early in the read; its end comes from the germline J gene. The chain joins TRBV27 to TRBJ2-7, with TRBD2 identical over 11 bases. Unmatched junction bases numbered 7, after V lost 4 bases and J lost 5 bases. Germline V lookup: CDR1 MNHEY, CDR2 SMNVEV (reference sequence). The CDR3 length is 15 residues. CDR3 DNA, as far as it was read: TGTGCCAGCAGTTGGAATAGCGGGAGGGCAGACGAG. Its protein product is CASSWNSGRADE. The entire CDR3 reads CASSWNSGRADEQYF.

Comments on this clone: The read finishes 3 residues shy of the CDR3 end, and the germline J gene is used to complete it. Other DNA sequences of this sample code for an identical CDR3. V gene TRBV5-4 combines with J gene TRBJ1-3, with D possibly TRBD1 on 5 matching bases. The CDR3 loop spans 15 amino acids. Germline values: CDR1 SGHNT, CDR2 YYREEE (reference sequence). With 5 bases removed from V and 0 bases from J, the gap between germline ends came to 12 bases. Partial CDR3 DNA: TGTGCCAGCAGGAATTTAGGGGACTCTGGAAACACC. It yields the protein CASRNLGDSGNT. The CDR3 as a whole reads CASRNLGDSGNTIYF.

With respect to this clone: From the germline J gene comes the end of the CDR3, since the read stops 3 residues before it. The chain uses TRBV6-2 or TRBV6-3 and TRBJ1-1; TRBD1 is a possible D gene (6 bases). This CDR3 spans 15 amino acids. V was clipped by 6 bases and J by 4 bases, with 18 bases between them. CDR1 and CDR2 from the germline V gene are MNHEY and SVGEGT. Incomplete CDR3 DNA: TGTGCCAGCAGGGCCGGAGGCAGGGGTGGCACTGAA. This translates into CASRAGGRGGTE. The full-length CDR3 reads as CASRAGGRGGTEAFF.

With regard to this clone: The read finishes 3 residues shy of the CDR3 end, and the germline J gene is used to complete it. V gene TRBV18 combines with J gene TRBJ2-2; D tentatively reads TRBD1 or TRBD2 (5 bases each). The CDR3 extends over 16 amino acids. Per the germline V gene, CDR1 is KGHSH and CDR2 is LQKENI. This CDR3 is CASSPGWGQGDEKLFF. The part of the CDR3 DNA that was read is TGTGCCAGCTCACCAGGATGGGGTCAGGGAGATGAAAAG.

Of note for this clone: The read ends 3 residues shy of where the CDR3 ends; the end is completed using the germline J gene. This chain uses TRBV5-1 with TRBJ2-1, with D uncertain. V was cut by 0 bases and J by 8 bases, with 12 bases left in between. CDR1 and CDR2 from the germline V gene are SGHRS and YFSETQ. There are 14 residues in the CDR3. The CDR3 here is CASSLAQASHEQFF. The sequenced part of the CDR3 DNA is TGCGCCAGCAGCTTGGCTCAGGCGAGCCATGAG.

In the case of this clone: The CDR3 is cut off 3 residues early in the read; its end comes from the germline J gene. The genes are TRBV19 and TRBJ2-7; D might be TRBD1 (6 bases). V dropped 6 bases and J dropped 2 bases, with 8 bases sitting between them. Germline CDR1 is LNHDA and CDR2 is SQIVND (reference sequence). This CDR3 contains 12 residues. The CDR3 is CASRTGPYEQYF. CDR3 DNA (partial): TGTGCCAGTAGGACAGGCCCCTACGAG.

On this clone: The read terminates 3 residues ahead of where the CDR3 ends, so the germline J gene completes it. The V gene is TRBV5-1, the J gene TRBJ1-2; D not certain. Looked up from germline, CDR1 is SGHRS and CDR2 is YFSETQ. Trimming took off 1 base at V and 2 bases at J, with 6 bases between the two ends. The CDR3 length is 13 residues. This chain's CDR3 is CASSLHINYGYTF. The DNA read from the CDR3 is TGCGCCAGCAGCTTGCACATAAACTATGGC.

To note about this clone: The read halts 3 residues ahead of the CDR3 end, with the missing end drawn from the germline J gene. The chain recombines TRBV18 with TRBJ1-2; 10 bases map to TRBD1. The CDR3 runs to 14 residues. Looked up from germline, CDR1 is KGHSH and CDR2 is LQKENI. The part of the CDR3 DNA that was read is TGTGCCAGCTCACCAGGGACAGGGGACTACGAC. As protein: CASSPGTGDYD. The full CDR3 sequence reads CASSPGTGDYDYTF.

In regard to this clone: The CDR3 extends 3 residues past the end of the read, so its final part is completed from the germline J gene. This chain links TRBV18 with TRBJ2-5, with 12 bases matching TRBD2. CDR3 size: 15 residues. Germline V gene sequence: CDR1 KGHSH, CDR2 LQKENI. V trimming: 4 bases; J trimming: 4 bases; junction bases outside the gene matches: 4. CDR3: CASSQTSGSSETQYF. The CDR3 bases that were read are TGTGCCAGCTCACAGACTAGCGGGAGCTCAGAGACC.

About this clone itself: The read finishes 3 residues shy of the CDR3 end, and the germline J gene is used to complete it. This chain connects TRBV7-3 to TRBJ2-5; perhaps TRBD1 as D (6 bases). V was trimmed by 0 bases and J by 1 base, leaving 6 bases between them. Germline assignment: CDR1 SGHTA and CDR2 FQGTGA. The length of the CDR3 is 14 residues. The CDR3 region is CASSLTGGQETQYF. The sequenced CDR3 bases are TGTGCCAGCAGCTTAACAGGGGGCCAAGAGACC.

Worth noting for this clone: The read falls 3 residues short of the CDR3 end, and the missing part is taken from the germline J gene. This rearrangement joins TRBV7-3 to TRBJ2-5; no clear D. Germline V gene sequence: CDR1 SGHTA, CDR2 FQGTGA. The V gene lost 1 base and the J gene lost 5 bases, with 11 bases spanning the gap. The CDR3 sequence is 14 residues long. CDR3 residues: CASSLNPTRETQYF. The DNA read from the CDR3 is TGTGCCAGCAGCTTAAACCCGACTCGGGAGACC.